This T cell receptor (beta chain) was observed in a study of cytomegalovirus exposure and HLA in healthy donors. Whole-study findings and limits: Rare TCR sequences dominated, though some public TCRs recurred in many donors. In a later analysis, CMV-associated beta chains were mostly HLA-associated, it appeared.

Germline CDR1 is SGHTA and CDR2 is FQGNSA. V shed 5 bases, J shed 2 bases, and the junction held 9 bases outside the gene matches. The CDR3 covers 16 residues. This clone occurred a few times. No antigen is known for it. In nominal health when sampled, donors likely had unrecorded immune exposures nonetheless. With 60 Vbeta and 13 Jbeta primers, the PCR was carried out. The data were produced by immunoSEQ multiplex PCR, yet TCRdb's version contains in-frame clones alone and is incomplete. The sample lists more than 95,000 clones, about 11% occurring once. The chain has TRBV7-2 and TRBJ1-1; 9 nucleotides match TRBD1. The sample was PBMCs. This TCR derives from a woman aged 18-30 years in good health and CMV-seropositive. CDR3 bases: TGTGCCAGCAGCCCATTTAGGACAGGGGCAAACACTGAAGCTTTCTTT. Translation: CASSPFRTGANTEAFF.